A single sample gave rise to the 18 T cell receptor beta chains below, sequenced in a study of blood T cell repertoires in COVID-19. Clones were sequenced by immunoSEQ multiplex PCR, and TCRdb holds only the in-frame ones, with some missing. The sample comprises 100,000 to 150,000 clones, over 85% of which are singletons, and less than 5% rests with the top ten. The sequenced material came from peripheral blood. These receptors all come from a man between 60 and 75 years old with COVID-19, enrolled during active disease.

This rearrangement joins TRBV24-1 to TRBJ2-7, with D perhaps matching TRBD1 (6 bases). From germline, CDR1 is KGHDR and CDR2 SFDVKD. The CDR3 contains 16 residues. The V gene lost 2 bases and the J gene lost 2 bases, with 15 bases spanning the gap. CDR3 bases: TGTGCCACCAGTGATTCCTCAGGGGCTAAACCCTACGAGCAGTACTTC. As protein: CATSDSSGAKPYEQYF.

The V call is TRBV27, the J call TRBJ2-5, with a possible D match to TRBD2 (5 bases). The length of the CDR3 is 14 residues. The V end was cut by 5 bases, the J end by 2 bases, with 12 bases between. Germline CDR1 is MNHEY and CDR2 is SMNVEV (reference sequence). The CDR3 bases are TGTGCCAGCAGTCCCCGGACTTGGCAAGAGACCCAGTACTTC. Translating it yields CASSPRTWQETQYF.

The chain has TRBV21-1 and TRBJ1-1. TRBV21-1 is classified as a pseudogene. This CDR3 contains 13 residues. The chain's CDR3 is CASSRSPDTEAFF. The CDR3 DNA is TGTGCCAGCAGCCGTAGTCCGGACACTGAAGCTTTCTTT.

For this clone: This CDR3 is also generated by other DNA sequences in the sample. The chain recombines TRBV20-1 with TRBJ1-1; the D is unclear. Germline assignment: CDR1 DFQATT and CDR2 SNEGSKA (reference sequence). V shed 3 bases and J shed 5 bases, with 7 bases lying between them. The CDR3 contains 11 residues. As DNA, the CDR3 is TGCAGTGCTAGGGGGAGTACTGAAGCTTTCTTT. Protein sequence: CSARGSTEAFF.

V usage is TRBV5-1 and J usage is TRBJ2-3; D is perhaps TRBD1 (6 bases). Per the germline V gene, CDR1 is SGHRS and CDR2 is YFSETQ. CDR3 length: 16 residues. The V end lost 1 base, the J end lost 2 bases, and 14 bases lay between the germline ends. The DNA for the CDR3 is TGCGCCAGCAGCTTGAGGGCGTGGGGGCTCACAGATACGCAGTATTTT. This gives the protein CASSLRAWGLTDTQYF. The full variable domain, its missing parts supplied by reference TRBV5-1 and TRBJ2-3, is KAGVTQTPRYLIKTRGQQVTLSCSPISGHRSVSWYQQTPGQGLQFLFEYFSETQRNKGNFPGRFSGRQFSNSRSEMNVSTLELGDSALYLCASSLRAWGLTDTQYFGPGTRLTVL.

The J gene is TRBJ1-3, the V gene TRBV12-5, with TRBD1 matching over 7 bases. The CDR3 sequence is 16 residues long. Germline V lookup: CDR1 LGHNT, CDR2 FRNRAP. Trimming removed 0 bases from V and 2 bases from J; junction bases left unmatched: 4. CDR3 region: CASGLVLRGPGNTIYF. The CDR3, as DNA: TGTGCTAGTGGTTTGGTACTTAGGGGGCCTGGAAACACCATATATTTT.

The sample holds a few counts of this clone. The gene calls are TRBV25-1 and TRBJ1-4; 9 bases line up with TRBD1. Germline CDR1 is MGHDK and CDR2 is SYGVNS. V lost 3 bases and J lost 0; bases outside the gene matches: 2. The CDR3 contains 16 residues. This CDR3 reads CASSEGQGTTNEKLFF. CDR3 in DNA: TGTGCCAGCAGTGAGGGACAGGGAACAACTAATGAAAAACTGTTTTTT.

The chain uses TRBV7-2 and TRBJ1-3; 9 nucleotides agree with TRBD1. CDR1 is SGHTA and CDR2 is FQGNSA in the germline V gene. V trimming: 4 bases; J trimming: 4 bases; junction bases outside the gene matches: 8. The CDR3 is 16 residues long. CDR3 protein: CASSSQGASVGNTIYF. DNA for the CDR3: TGTGCCAGCAGCTCACAGGGGGCGTCGGTCGGAAACACCATATATTTT.

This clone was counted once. The CDR3: CASSRDRGDGELFF. The CDR3 DNA sequence: TGTGCCAGCAGTCGAGACAGGGGGGACGGGGAGCTGTTTTTT. The chain recombines TRBV6-5 with TRBJ2-2; 9 bases match TRBD1. This CDR3 comprises 14 residues. CDR1 and CDR2 (germline): MNHEY, SVGAGI. V dropped 5 bases and J dropped 7; count of bases not matched to a gene: 5.

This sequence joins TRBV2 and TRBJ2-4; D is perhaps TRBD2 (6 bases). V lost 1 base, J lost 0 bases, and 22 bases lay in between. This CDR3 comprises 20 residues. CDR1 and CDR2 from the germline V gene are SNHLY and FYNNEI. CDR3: CASSEVGENGLGLAKNIQYF. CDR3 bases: TGTGCCAGCAGTGAAGTCGGGGAGAACGGTCTGGGACTAGCCAAAAACATTCAGTACTTC. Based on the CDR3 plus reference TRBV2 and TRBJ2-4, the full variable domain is EPEVTQTPSHQVTQMGQEVILRCVPISNHLYFYWYRQILGQKVEFLVSFYNNEISEKSEIFDDQFSVERPDGSNFTLKIRSTKLEDSAMYFCASSEVGENGLGLAKNIQYFGAGTRLSVL.

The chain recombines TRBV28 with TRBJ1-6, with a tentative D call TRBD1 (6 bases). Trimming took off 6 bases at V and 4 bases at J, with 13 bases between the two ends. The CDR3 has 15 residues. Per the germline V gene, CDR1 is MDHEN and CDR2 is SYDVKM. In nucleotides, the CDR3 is TGTGCCAGCAGCACCGGACAGCTTTATAATTCACCCCTCCACTTT. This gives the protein CASSTGQLYNSPLHF.

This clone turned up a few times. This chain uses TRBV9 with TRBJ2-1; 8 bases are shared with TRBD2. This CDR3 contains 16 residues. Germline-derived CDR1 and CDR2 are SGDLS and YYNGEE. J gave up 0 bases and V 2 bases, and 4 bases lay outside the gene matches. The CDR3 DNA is TGTGCCAGCAGCGTTTTAGCGGGGAGCTCCTACAATGAGCAGTTCTTC. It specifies CASSVLAGSSYNEQFF.

As DNA, the CDR3 is TGTGCCACCAGCAGGTCCGGGACTAGGAACACCGGGGAGCTGTTTTTT. It is translated as CATSRSGTRNTGELFF. This chain links TRBV15 with TRBJ2-2; 8 positions agree with TRBD2. V gave up 3 bases and J gave up 1 base; unmatched junction bases: 4. The germline V gene has CDR1 LNHNV and CDR2 YYDKDF (reference sequence). The CDR3 length is 16 residues.

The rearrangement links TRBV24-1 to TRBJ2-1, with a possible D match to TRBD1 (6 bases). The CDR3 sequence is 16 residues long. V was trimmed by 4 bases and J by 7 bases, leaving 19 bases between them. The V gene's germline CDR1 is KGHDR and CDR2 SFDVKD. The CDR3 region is CATSESGQGLRNEQFF. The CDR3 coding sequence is TGTGCCACCAGTGAATCGGGACAAGGCTTGAGGAATGAGCAGTTCTTC.

CDR3 in amino acids: CASSRGLDTQYF. CDR3 nucleotides: TGTGCCAGCAGCCGAGGACTAGATACGCAGTATTTT. The chain combines TRBV7-9 with TRBJ2-3, with D perhaps TRBD2 (5 bases). The CDR3 covers 12 residues. Looked up from germline, CDR1 is SEHNR and CDR2 is FQNEAQ (reference sequence). With 5 bases removed from V and 5 bases from J, the gap between germline ends came to 8 bases.

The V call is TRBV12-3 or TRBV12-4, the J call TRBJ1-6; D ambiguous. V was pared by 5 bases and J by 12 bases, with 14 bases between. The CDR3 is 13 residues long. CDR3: CASSPPPGEPLHF. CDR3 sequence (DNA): TGTGCCAGCAGTCCACCCCCCGGAGAACCCCTCCACTTT.

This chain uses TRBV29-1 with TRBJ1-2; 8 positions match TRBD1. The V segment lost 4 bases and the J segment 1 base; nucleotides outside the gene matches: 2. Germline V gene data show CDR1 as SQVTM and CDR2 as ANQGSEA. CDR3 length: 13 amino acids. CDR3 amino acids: CSVADRGNYGYTF. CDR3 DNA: TGCAGCGTTGCCGACAGGGGTAACTATGGCTACACCTTC.

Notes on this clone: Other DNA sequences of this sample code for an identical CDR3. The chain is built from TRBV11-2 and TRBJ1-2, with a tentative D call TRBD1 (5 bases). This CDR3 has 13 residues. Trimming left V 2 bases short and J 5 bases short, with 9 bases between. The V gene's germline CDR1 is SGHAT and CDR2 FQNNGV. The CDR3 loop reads CASSLRGEYGYTF. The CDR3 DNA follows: TGTGCCAGCAGCTTACGGGGGGAATATGGCTACACCTTC.